Listed here is a single TCR beta chain. These data originate in a study of cytomegalovirus exposure and HLA in healthy donors. Whole-study context: Out of 300 to 500 genotyped donors, about 81% belonged to the Caucasian-associated ancestry cluster.

The CDR3 is 16 residues long. The ends lost 2 bases at V and 3 bases at J; junction bases unmatched: 4. CDR1 and CDR2 from the germline V gene are SEHNR and FQNEAQ (reference sequence). The PCR ran on 60 Vbeta and 13 Jbeta primers. Data came from immunoSEQ multiplex PCR; TCRdb stores just in-frame clones and leaves some out. Of roughly 180,000 clones listed, more than 65% are singletons. Sequencing was done on a sample of PBMCs. V is TRBV7-9 and J is TRBJ2-7; 13 nucleotides align to TRBD2. The TCR originated in a girl aged 2-15 years in good health and CMV-seropositive. This CDR3 is CASSLSTSGRDYEQYF. The CDR3 DNA sequence: TGTGCCAGCAGCTTATCTACTAGCGGGAGGGACTACGAGCAGTACTTC.